This TCR beta chain was retrieved from a study of blood T cell repertoires in COVID-19. Turning to the study itself: Both acute and convalescent COVID-19 samples were obtained from the United States, Italy and Spain. The analysed material was cDNA or gDNA that came from T cells, B-cell-depleted T cells, or PBMCs.

Germline values: CDR1 LNHDA, CDR2 SQIVND (reference sequence). This CDR3 region has 15 residues. Trimming left V 5 bases short and J 6 bases short, with 16 bases between. In the study's own analysis: Estimation of nucleated cell counts was performed using reference gene primer amplification. The assay was immunoSEQ multiplex PCR, and TCRdb's table has in-frame clones only and misses some. The V and J calls and the clone size are those of that table, but D and trimming were determined from the DNA. Of around 250,000 clones detected, 86% appear once; the ten largest clones hold 5.5% to 6.5%. The chain has TRBV19 and TRBJ2-2; D is possibly TRBD2 (5 bases). The sequenced sample was peripheral blood. This receptor was taken from a man between 60 and 75 years old with acute or convalescent COVID-19. CDR3: CASSPPGLQPGELFF. In DNA form, the CDR3 reads TGTGCCAGTAGTCCCCCCGGACTCCAGCCCGGGGAGCTGTTTTTT. Variable domain in full (rest from reference TRBV19 and TRBJ2-2): DGGITQSPKYLFRKEGQNVTLSCEQNLNHDAMYWYRQDPGQGLRLIYYSQIVNDFQKGDIAEGYSVSREKKESFPLTVTSAQKNPTAFYLCASSPPGLQPGELFFGEGSRLTVL.